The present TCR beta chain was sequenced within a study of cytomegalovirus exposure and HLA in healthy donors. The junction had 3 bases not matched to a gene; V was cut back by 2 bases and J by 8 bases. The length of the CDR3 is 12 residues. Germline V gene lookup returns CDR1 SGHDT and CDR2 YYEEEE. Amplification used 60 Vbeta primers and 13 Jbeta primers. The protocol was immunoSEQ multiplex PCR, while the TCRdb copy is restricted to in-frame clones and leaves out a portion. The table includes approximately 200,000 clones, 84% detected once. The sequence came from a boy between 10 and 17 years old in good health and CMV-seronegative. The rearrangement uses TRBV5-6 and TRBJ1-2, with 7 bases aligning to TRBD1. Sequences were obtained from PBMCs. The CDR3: CASSLRTGGYTF. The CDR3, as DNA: TGTGCCAGCAGCTTACGGACAGGAGGCTACACCTTC.